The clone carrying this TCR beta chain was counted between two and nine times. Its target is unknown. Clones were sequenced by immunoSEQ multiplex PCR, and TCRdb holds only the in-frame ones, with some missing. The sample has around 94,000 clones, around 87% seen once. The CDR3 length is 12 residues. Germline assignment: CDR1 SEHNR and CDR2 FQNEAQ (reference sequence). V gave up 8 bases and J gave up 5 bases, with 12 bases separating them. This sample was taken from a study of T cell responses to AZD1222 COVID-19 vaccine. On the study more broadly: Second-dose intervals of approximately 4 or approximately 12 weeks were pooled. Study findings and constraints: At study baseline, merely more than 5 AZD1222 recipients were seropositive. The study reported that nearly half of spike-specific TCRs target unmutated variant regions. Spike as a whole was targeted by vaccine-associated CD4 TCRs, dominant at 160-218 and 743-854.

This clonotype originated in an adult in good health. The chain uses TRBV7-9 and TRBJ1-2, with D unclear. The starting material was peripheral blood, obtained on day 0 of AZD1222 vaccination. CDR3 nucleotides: TGTGCCAGCTCGGCAACGGATTATGGCTACACCTTC. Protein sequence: CASSATDYGYTF.